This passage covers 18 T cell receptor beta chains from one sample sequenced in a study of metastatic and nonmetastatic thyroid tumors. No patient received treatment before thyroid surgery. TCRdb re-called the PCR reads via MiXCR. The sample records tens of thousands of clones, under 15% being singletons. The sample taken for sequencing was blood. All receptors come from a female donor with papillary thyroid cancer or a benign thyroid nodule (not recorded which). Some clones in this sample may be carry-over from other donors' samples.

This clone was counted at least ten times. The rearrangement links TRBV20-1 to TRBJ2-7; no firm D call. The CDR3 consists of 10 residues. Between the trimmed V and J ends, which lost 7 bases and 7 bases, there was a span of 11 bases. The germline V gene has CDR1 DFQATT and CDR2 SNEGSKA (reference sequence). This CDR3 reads CSVKPGEQYF. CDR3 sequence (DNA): TGCAGTGTAAAGCCTGGTGAGCAGTACTTC.

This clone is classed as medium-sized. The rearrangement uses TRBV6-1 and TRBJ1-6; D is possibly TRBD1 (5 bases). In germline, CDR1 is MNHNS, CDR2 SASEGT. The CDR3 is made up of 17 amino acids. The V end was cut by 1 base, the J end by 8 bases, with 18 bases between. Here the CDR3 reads CASSEDDRGTVDSPLHF. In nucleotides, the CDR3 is TGTGCCAGCAGTGAAGATGACCGAGGGACGGTCGATTCACCCCTCCACTTT.

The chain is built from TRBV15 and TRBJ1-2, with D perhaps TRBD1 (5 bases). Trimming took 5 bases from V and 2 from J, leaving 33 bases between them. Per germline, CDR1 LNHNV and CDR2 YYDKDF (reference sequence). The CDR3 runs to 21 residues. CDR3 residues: CATSDRRQVRDPKRANYGYTF. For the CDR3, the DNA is TGTGCCACCAGCGATCGAAGGCAGGTTCGGGACCCAAAAAGAGCGAACTATGGCTACACCTTC.

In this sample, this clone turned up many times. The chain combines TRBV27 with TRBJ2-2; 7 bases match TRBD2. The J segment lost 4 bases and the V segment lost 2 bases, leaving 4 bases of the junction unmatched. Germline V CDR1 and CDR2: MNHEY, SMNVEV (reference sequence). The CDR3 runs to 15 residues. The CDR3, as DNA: TGTGCCAGCAGTTTACAGCGGGAAGCCACCGGGGAGCTGTTTTTT. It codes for CASSLQREATGELFF.

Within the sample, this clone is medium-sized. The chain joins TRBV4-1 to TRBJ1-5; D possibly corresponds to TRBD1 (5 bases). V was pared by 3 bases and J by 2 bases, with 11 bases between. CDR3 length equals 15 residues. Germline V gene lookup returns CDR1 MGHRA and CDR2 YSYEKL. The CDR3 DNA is TGCGCCAGCAGCCAGTTTTCGGGGGGCAATCAGCCCCAGCATTTT. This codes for CASSQFSGGNQPQHF.

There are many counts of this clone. In nucleotides, the CDR3 is TGCAGGCCCGGGACGAGCTCCTACGAGCAGTACTTC. It encodes CRPGTSSYEQYF. The chain carries TRBV20-1 and TRBJ2-7, with D perhaps given as TRBD1 or TRBD2 (5 bases each). CDR1 is DFQATT and CDR2 is SNEGSKA in the germline V gene (reference sequence). CDR3 length: 12 amino acids.

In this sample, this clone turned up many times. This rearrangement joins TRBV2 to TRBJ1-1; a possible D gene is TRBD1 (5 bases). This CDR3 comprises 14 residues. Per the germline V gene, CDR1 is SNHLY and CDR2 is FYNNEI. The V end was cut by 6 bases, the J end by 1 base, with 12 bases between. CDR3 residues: CASSPGRGNTEAFF. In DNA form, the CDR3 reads TGTGCCAGCAGCCCAGGGAGGGGGAACACTGAAGCTTTCTTT.

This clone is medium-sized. Written as DNA, the CDR3 is TGTGCCAGCAGCTCCGTTAGCGGGAGATTAATCCCCGGGGAGCTGTTTTTT. Encoded protein: CASSSVSGRLIPGELFF. The V and J genes are TRBV7-2 and TRBJ2-2; 9 nucleotides match TRBD2. After removal of 4 bases from V and 6 bases from J, the junction contained 12 bases not matched to a gene. This CDR3 has 17 residues. CDR1 is SGHTA and CDR2 is FQGNSA in the germline V gene.

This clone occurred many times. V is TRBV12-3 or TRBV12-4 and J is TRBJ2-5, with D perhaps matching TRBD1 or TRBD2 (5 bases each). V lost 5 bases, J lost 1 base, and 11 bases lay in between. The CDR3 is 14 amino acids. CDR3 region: CASSLSGTQETQYF. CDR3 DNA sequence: TGTGCCAGCAGTCTAAGTGGGACCCAAGAGACCCAGTACTTC.

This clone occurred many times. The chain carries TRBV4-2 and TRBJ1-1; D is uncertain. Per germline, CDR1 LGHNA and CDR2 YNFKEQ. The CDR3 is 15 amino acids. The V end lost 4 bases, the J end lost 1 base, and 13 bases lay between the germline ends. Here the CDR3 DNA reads TGTGCCAGCAGCCCCGGAGGGCTTGGGAACACTGAAGCTTTCTTT. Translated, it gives CASSPGGLGNTEAFF.

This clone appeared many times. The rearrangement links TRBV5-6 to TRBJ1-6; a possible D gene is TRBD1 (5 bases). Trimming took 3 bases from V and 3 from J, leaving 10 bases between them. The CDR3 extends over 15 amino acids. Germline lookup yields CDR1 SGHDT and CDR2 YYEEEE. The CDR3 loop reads CASSSWTNYNSPLHF. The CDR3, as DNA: TGTGCCAGCAGCTCTTGGACAAACTATAATTCACCCCTCCACTTT. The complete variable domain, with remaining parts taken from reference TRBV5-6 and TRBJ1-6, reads DAGVTQSPTHLIKTRGQQVTLRCSPKSGHDTVSWYQQALGQGPQFIFQYYEEEERQRGNFPDRFSGHQFPNYSSELNVNALLLGDSALYLCASSSWTNYNSPLHFGNGTRLTVT.

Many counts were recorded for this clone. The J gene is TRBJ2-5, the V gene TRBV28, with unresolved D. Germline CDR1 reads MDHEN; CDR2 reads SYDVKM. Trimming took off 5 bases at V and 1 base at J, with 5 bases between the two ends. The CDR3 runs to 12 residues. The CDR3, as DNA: TGTGCCAGCAGTCTGATCCAAGAGACCCAGTACTTC. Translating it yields CASSLIQETQYF.

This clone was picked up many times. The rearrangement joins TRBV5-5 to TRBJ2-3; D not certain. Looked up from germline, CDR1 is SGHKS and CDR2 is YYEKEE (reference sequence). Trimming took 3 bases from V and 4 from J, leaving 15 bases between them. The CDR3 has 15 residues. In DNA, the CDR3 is TGTGCCAGCAGCTCGGCGGCGCCTCTTTCAGATACGCAGTATTTT. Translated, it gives CASSSAAPLSDTQYF. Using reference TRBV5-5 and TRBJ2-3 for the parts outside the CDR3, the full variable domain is DAGVTQSPTHLIKTRGQQVTLRCSPISGHKSVSWYQQVLGQGPQFIFQYYEKEERGRGNFPDRFSARQFPNYSSELNVNALLLGDSALYLCASSSAAPLSDTQYFGPGTRLTVL.

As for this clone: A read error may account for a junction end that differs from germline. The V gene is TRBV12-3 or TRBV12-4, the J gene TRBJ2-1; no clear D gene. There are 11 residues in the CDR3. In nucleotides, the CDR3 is TGTACCAGCAGTCTGCGTGGGGAGCAGTTCTTC. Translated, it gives CTSSLRGEQFF.

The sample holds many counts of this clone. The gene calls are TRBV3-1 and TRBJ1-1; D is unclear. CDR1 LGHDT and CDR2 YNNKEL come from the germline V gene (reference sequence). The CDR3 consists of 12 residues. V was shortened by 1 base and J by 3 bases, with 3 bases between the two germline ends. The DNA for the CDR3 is TGTGCCAGCAGCCAAGGACACACTGAAGCTTTCTTT. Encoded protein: CASSQGHTEAFF.

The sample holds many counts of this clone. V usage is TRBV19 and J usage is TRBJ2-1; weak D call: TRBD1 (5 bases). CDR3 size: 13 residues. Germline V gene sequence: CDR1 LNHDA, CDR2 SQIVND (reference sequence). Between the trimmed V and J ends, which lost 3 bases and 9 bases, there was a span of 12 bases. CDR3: CASSIAGYGEQFF. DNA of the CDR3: TGTGCCAGTAGTATTGCAGGGTACGGTGAGCAGTTCTTC.

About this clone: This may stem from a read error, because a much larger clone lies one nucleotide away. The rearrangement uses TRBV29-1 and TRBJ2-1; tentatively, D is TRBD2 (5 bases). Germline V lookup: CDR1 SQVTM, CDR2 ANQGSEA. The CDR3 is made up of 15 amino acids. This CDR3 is CSVLERRYSYNEQLF. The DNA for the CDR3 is TGCAGCGTTCTGGAGCGGCGGTACTCCTACAATGAGCAGCTCTTC.

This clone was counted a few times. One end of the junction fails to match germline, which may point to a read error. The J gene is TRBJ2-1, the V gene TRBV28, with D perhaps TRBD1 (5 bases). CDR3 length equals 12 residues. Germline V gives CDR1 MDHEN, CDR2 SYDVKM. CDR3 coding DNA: TGTGCCAGCAGGCAGGGTGTCAATGATCAGTTCTTC. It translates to CASRQGVNDQFF.